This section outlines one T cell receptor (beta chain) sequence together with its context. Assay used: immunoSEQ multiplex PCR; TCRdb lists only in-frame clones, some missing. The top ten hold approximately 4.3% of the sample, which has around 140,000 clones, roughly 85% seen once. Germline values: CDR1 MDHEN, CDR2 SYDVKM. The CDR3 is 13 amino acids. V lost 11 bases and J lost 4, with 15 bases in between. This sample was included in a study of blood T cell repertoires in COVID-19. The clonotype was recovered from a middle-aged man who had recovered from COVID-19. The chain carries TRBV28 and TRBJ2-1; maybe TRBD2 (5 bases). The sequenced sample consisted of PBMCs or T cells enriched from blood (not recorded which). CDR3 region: CASSFRGYNEQFF. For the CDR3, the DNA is TGTGCCTCTTCATTCCGGGGATACAATGAGCAGTTCTTC.